The 26 T cell receptor beta chains below were found in one sample sequenced in a study of blood T cell repertoires in COVID-19. TCRdb keeps only in-frame clones here, not all; method: immunoSEQ multiplex PCR. The sample has more than 45,000 clones, roughly nine tenths seen once. The sample was peripheral blood. The receptors were sampled from a human donor with active COVID-19. The donor label of this sample is uncertain.

The chain recombines TRBV19 with TRBJ2-7; weak D call: TRBD1 (6 bases). The CDR3 sequence is 14 residues long. V shed 3 bases and J shed 6 bases, with 15 bases lying between them. Germline assignment: CDR1 LNHDA and CDR2 SQIVND (reference sequence). The CDR3 sequence is CASSIANRVAEQYF. Here the CDR3 DNA reads TGTGCCAGTAGTATCGCAAACAGGGTAGCCGAGCAGTACTTC.

This chain joins TRBV24-1 and TRBJ2-7; possibly TRBD1 for D (5 bases). The CDR3 has 14 residues. The germline V and J ends were trimmed by 5 bases and 1 base, with 11 bases remaining between them. Germline loops: CDR1 KGHDR, CDR2 SFDVKD. The CDR3 DNA is TGTGCCACCAGTGCCCGACAGTTATCCTACGAGCAGTACTTC. It translates to CATSARQLSYEQYF.

The chain employs TRBV21-1 and TRBJ2-1; TRBD1, the table's D call, lacks a check against the DNA. TRBV21-1 corresponds to a pseudogene. CDR3 length: 15 residues. The CDR3 region has the DNA TGTGCCAGCAGCAAAGTCTACAGGGAAGATCATGAGCAGTTCTTC. It specifies CASSKVYREDHEQFF.

The chain uses TRBV6-5 and TRBJ2-2; D might be TRBD1 (5 bases). Looked up from germline, CDR1 is MNHEY and CDR2 is SVGAGI. This CDR3 has 15 residues. V shed 0 bases and J shed 5 bases, with 10 bases lying between them. For the CDR3, the DNA is TGTGCCAGCAGTTACTCGGCAGGGTGGACCGGGGAGCTGTTTTTT. This codes for CASSYSAGWTGELFF.

The chain couples TRBV19 to TRBJ2-1; 8 bases map to TRBD2. This CDR3 has 16 amino acids. V trimming: 3 bases; J trimming: 1 base; junction bases outside the gene matches: 5. Germline CDR1 and CDR2: LNHDA and SQIVND (reference sequence). CDR3 in amino acids: CASSIEAGVSYNEQFF. The CDR3 DNA reads as TGTGCCAGTAGTATTGAAGCGGGGGTGTCCTACAATGAGCAGTTCTTC.

The CDR3 DNA reads TGTGCCATCAGTGGGGGTCGAACAGGTGAAACCTATAACTATGGCTACACCTTC. It yields the protein CAISGGRTGETYNYGYTF. The rearrangement links TRBV10-3 to TRBJ1-2, with D possibly TRBD1 on 5 matching bases. Germline CDR1 reads ENHRY; CDR2 reads SYGVKD. The CDR3 sequence is 18 residues long. The V and J ends lost 4 bases and 1 base respectively, with 22 bases between them.

This sequence joins TRBV2 and TRBJ1-2; TRBD1 agrees at 11 bases. There are 14 residues in the CDR3. The V segment lost 5 bases and the J segment 4 bases; nucleotides outside the gene matches: 3. CDR1 is SNHLY and CDR2 is FYNNEI in the germline V gene. The CDR3 DNA sequence: TGTGCCAGCAGTAGGACAGGGGGCGGCTATGGCTACACCTTC. This gives the protein CASSRTGGGYGYTF.

The rearrangement joins TRBV27 to TRBJ1-6; a possible D gene is TRBD1 (6 bases). CDR1 is MNHEY, CDR2 SMNVEV, per germline (reference sequence). The CDR3 length is 14 residues. Trimming removed 7 bases from V and 4 bases from J, with 11 bases in between. DNA for the CDR3: TGTGCCAGCACTACAGGGTTGTATAATTCACCCCTCCACTTT. Translation gives CASTTGLYNSPLHF.

J is TRBJ2-7 and V is TRBV6-2 or TRBV6-3, with TRBD1 matching over 7 bases. The V gene end was trimmed by 5 bases and the J gene end by 3 bases; junction bases not matched to a gene: 4. The CDR3 is 13 residues long. Looked up from germline, CDR1 is MNHEY and CDR2 is SVGEGT. CDR3 nucleotides: TGTGCCAGCAGTCGACAGGGCCTCTACGAGCAGTACTTC. Amino acid sequence: CASSRQGLYEQYF.

This clone was detected only once. This chain links TRBV21-1 with TRBJ1-3; no check of the table's D call, TRBD1, against the DNA was made. TRBV21-1 counts as a pseudogene. This CDR3 comprises 18 residues. The CDR3 coding sequence is TGTGCCAGCAGCAAAGAGAAGGGGTCGATCGCCTCTGGAAACACCATATATTTT. Translated: CASSKEKGSIASGNTIYF.

The chain carries TRBV7-2 and TRBJ1-6, with 9 bases aligning to TRBD1. The CDR3 runs to 14 residues. Trimming at V came to 5 bases and at J to 8 bases, leaving 4 bases not matched to a gene. Germline CDR1 reads SGHTA; CDR2 reads FQGNSA. In DNA, the CDR3 is TGTGCCAGCAGCCCCCGACAGGGGGATTCACCCCTCCACTTT. The encoded protein is CASSPRQGDSPLHF.

This chain joins TRBV19 and TRBJ1-5; TRBD1 aligns across 7 bases. The CDR3 has 14 residues. The trim removed 5 bases at V and 5 bases at J, leaving 6 bases unmatched. Germline assignment: CDR1 LNHDA and CDR2 SQIVND (reference sequence). The CDR3 protein is CASSLGTAYQPQHF. Here the CDR3 DNA reads TGTGCCAGTAGTCTTGGGACAGCCTATCAGCCCCAGCATTTT.

This chain links TRBV7-8 with TRBJ1-1; no clear D gene. V was clipped by 4 bases and J by 1 base, with 19 bases between them. The CDR3 totals 17 residues. The germline V gene has CDR1 SGHVS and CDR2 FQNEAQ. The CDR3 is CASSSQEATEQNTEAFF. The CDR3 nucleotides are TGTGCCAGCAGCTCCCAAGAAGCGACCGAGCAGAACACTGAAGCTTTCTTT.

The rearrangement uses TRBV5-6 and TRBJ2-1; no clear D. CDR1 and CDR2 from the germline V gene are SGHDT and YYEEEE. Trimming took 2 bases from V and 1 from J, leaving 10 bases between them. The CDR3 is 15 residues long. The chain's CDR3 is CASSFPSGSYNEQFF. The CDR3 coding sequence is TGTGCCAGCAGCTTTCCGTCCGGGTCCTACAATGAGCAGTTCTTC.

This chain uses TRBV6-6 with TRBJ2-3; 8 bases are shared with TRBD2. The CDR3 length is 15 residues. V trimming: 10 bases; J trimming: 2 bases; junction bases outside the gene matches: 11. Germline V gene data show CDR1 as MNHNY and CDR2 as SVGAGI (reference sequence). This CDR3 reads CATTTGGGITDTQYF. The CDR3 DNA sequence: TGTGCCACCACTACCGGCGGGGGGATCACAGATACGCAGTATTTT.

The rearrangement links TRBV6-5 to TRBJ1-3, with 7 positions matching TRBD1. This CDR3 spans 16 amino acids. Germline V gene lookup returns CDR1 MNHEY and CDR2 SVGAGI. V lost 1 base and J lost 4; bases outside the gene matches: 7. CDR3 bases: TGTGCCAGCAGTTACTTCAAGAGGGGGCGAGGAAACACCATATATTTT. Translation: CASSYFKRGRGNTIYF.

The gene calls are TRBV12-3 or TRBV12-4 and TRBJ2-5, with unresolved D. CDR3 length equals 12 residues. Trimming left V 6 bases short and J 5 bases short, with 10 bases between. The CDR3 sequence is CASSLPRETQYF. The CDR3 nucleotides read TGTGCCAGCAGCTTACCCAGGGAGACCCAGTACTTC.

The chain carries TRBV7-2 and TRBJ2-3, with D perhaps matching TRBD2 (6 bases). The CDR3 is 18 amino acids. The germline V gene encodes CDR1 SGHTA and CDR2 FQGNSA. V lost 2 bases, J lost 1 base, and 19 bases lay in between. The chain's CDR3 is CASSLFGSQTRRTDTQYF. Written as DNA, the CDR3 is TGTGCCAGCAGCTTATTTGGTAGCCAGACTAGACGCACAGATACGCAGTATTTT.

Here the CDR3 reads CASSHGTTSSGANVLTF. In nucleotides, the CDR3 is TGTGCCAGCTCCCACGGGACAACTAGCTCTGGGGCCAACGTCCTGACTTTC. This sequence joins TRBV18 and TRBJ2-6; perhaps TRBD1 as D (6 bases). This CDR3 comprises 17 residues. The V end was cut by 6 bases, the J end by 0 bases, with 15 bases between. Looked up from germline, CDR1 is KGHSH and CDR2 is LQKENI. Variable domain in full (rest from reference TRBV18 and TRBJ2-6): NAGVMQNPRHLVRRRGQEARLRCSPMKGHSHVYWYRQLPEEGLKFMVYLQKENIIDESGMPKERFSAEFPKEGPSILRIQQVVRGDSAAYFCASSHGTTSSGANVLTFGAGSRLTVL.

The rearrangement uses TRBV21-1 and TRBJ1-5; the tabulated D call, TRBD1, remains unverified against the DNA. TRBV21-1 is classified as a pseudogene. This CDR3 spans 19 amino acids. The CDR3 here is CASSKAWITGTGDNQPQHF. In nucleotides, the CDR3 is TGTGCCAGCAGCAAAGCGTGGATAACCGGGACAGGGGATAACCAGCCCCAGCATTTT.

The chain couples TRBV2 to TRBJ1-2; 8 bases are shared with TRBD1. The CDR3 covers 12 residues. After removal of 9 bases from V and 2 bases from J, the junction contained 2 bases not matched to a gene. From germline, CDR1 is SNHLY and CDR2 FYNNEI. For the CDR3, the DNA is TGTGCCAGAGGACAGGGCAACTATGGCTACACCTTC. It is translated as CARGQGNYGYTF.

The chain recombines TRBV6-5 with TRBJ2-6, with TRBD2 matching 8 bases. The germline CDR1 and CDR2 sequences are MNHEY and SVGAGI. The junction had 4 bases not matched to a gene; V was cut back by 7 bases and J by 2 bases. This CDR3 has 15 amino acids. The CDR3 reads CASTSGGAGANVLTF. CDR3 DNA: TGTGCCAGCACCTCCGGGGGGGCTGGGGCCAACGTCCTGACTTTC.

This chain uses TRBV2 with TRBJ2-2, with 11 positions matching TRBD2. The J segment lost 0 bases and the V segment lost 6 bases, leaving 3 bases of the junction unmatched. This CDR3 contains 16 residues. Germline CDR1 and CDR2: SNHLY and FYNNEI. Here the CDR3 reads CASRVAGGPNTGELFF. The CDR3 nucleotides read TGTGCCAGCAGAGTAGCGGGGGGGCCGAACACCGGGGAGCTGTTTTTT.

The chain carries TRBV9 and TRBJ2-7; 8 bases match TRBD1. The CDR3 has 13 residues. V dropped 3 bases and J dropped 5; count of bases not matched to a gene: 4. CDR1 and CDR2 (germline): SGDLS, YYNGEE. The CDR3 sequence is CASSAGQGNEQYF. The CDR3 DNA sequence: TGTGCCAGCAGCGCTGGACAGGGAAACGAGCAGTACTTC. The complete variable domain, with remaining parts taken from reference TRBV9 and TRBJ2-7, reads DSGVTQTPKHLITATGQRVTLRCSPRSGDLSVYWYQQSLDQGLQFLIQYYNGEERAKGNILERFSAQQFPDLHSELNLSSLELGDSALYFCASSAGQGNEQYFGPGTRLTVT.

This chain connects TRBV2 to TRBJ1-6; D may be TRBD1 (6 bases). V was trimmed by 3 bases and J by 10 bases, leaving 13 bases between them. Germline V lookup: CDR1 SNHLY, CDR2 FYNNEI. The length of the CDR3 is 14 residues. The CDR3 DNA reads TGTGCCAGCAGTGATGGCAGGGGTCTCTCACCCCTCCACTTT. Residues: CASSDGRGLSPLHF.

This chain connects TRBV19 to TRBJ2-5, with 10 nucleotides matching TRBD1. J gave up 6 bases and V 3 bases, and 10 bases lay outside the gene matches. Germline CDR1 reads LNHDA; CDR2 reads SQIVND (reference sequence). CDR3 size: 16 residues. This CDR3 is CASSMGSGTGAKTQYF. Here the CDR3 DNA reads TGTGCCAGTAGTATGGGGTCCGGGACAGGGGCAAAGACCCAGTACTTC.